This entry features one TCR beta chain sequence. This sample is part of a study of blood T cell repertoires in COVID-19. Study background: Both acute and convalescent COVID-19 samples were obtained from the United States, Italy and Spain. T cells, B-cell-depleted T cells, or PBMCs supplied cDNA or gDNA.

Germline V gives CDR1 MNHEY, CDR2 SVGAGI. Trimming took off 5 bases at V and 2 bases at J, with 15 bases between the two ends. The CDR3 is 15 residues long. Original methodology: Reference gene primer amplification gave nucleated cell count estimates. The assay was immunoSEQ multiplex PCR, and TCRdb's table has in-frame clones only and misses some. V and J calls and clone size follow that table, whereas D and trimming were derived from the DNA. This table has approximately 200,000 clones, 70% to 90% appearing once. The chain has TRBV6-5 and TRBJ1-1; D may be TRBD1 (6 bases). The source is a man in his late teens or twenties with active or convalescent COVID-19. The sample consisted of peripheral blood. DNA of the CDR3: TGTGCCAGCAGTCCCACAGGGATGGGAAACACTGAAGCTTTCTTT. Amino acid sequence: CASSPTGMGNTEAFF.